The 5 T cell receptor beta chains below were found in one sample sequenced in a study of shared clonotypes between healthy human individuals. Terminally differentiated effector memory CD45RA+ cells were excluded by CCR7 positive selection of CD45RO-negative cells. Only in-frame clones appear in the TCRdb table, and some are missing; sequencing was by immunoSEQ multiplex PCR. The sample lists hundreds of thousands of clones, around 96% occurring once. Sequences were obtained from naive CD8+ T cells sorted from blood. Every receptor here comes from a woman in her 30s in good health.

CDR3 residues: CASSLWGLAEETQYF. In DNA, the CDR3 is TGTGCCAGCAGTTTATGGGGACTAGCGGAAGAGACCCAGTACTTC. The chain employs TRBV27 and TRBJ2-5, with 11 bases aligning to TRBD2. After removal of 1 base from V and 3 bases from J, the junction contained 1 base not matched to a gene. CDR3 length: 15 residues. The germline gives CDR1 MNHEY, CDR2 SMNVEV (reference sequence).

This chain connects TRBV6-5 to TRBJ2-1; D unresolved. The CDR3 has 13 residues. The V and J ends lost 6 bases and 7 bases respectively, with 13 bases between them. Germline CDR1 is MNHEY and CDR2 is SVGAGI. CDR3: CASSPSDVNEQFF. The CDR3 DNA reads as TGTGCCAGCAGCCCTAGTGACGTAAATGAGCAGTTCTTC.

This clone has more than one count but fewer than ten. V is TRBV27 and J is TRBJ2-7, with 13 positions matching TRBD2. Trimming at V came to 8 bases and at J to 5 bases, leaving 9 bases not matched to a gene. This CDR3 is 15 amino acids long. Germline lookup yields CDR1 MNHEY and CDR2 SMNVEV (reference sequence). CDR3 sequence reads: CASRTSGSLYNEQYF. DNA of the CDR3: TGTGCCAGCCGGACTAGCGGGAGTTTATATAACGAGCAGTACTTC.

The rearrangement joins TRBV28 to TRBJ1-1, with D possibly matching TRBD1 (5 bases). The germline V gene encodes CDR1 MDHEN and CDR2 SYDVKM. With 7 bases removed from V and 1 base from J, the gap between germline ends came to 10 bases. The CDR3 extends over 13 amino acids. CDR3 residues: CASILGGNTEAFF. The CDR3 DNA is TGTGCCAGCATCCTCGGGGGGAACACTGAAGCTTTCTTT.

The chain links TRBV28 to TRBJ2-1; D remains unclear. The CDR3 runs to 14 residues. Trimming removed 4 bases at V and 5 bases at J, with 12 bases between. CDR1 MDHEN and CDR2 SYDVKM come from the germline V gene. CDR3 DNA: TGTGCCAGCAGTTATTCCGGATTTAACAATGAGCAGTTCTTC. Protein sequence: CASSYSGFNNEQFF.